The 30 T cell receptor beta chains listed next were all sequenced from one sample in a study of cytomegalovirus exposure and HLA in healthy donors. 60 Vbeta and 13 Jbeta primers were used in PCR. Profiled with immunoSEQ multiplex PCR; TCRdb holds only in-frame clones, not every one. The sample has roughly 150,000 clones, more than 60% seen once; the top ten hold about 10%. The sequenced sample was PBMCs. The receptors shown here come from a man aged 25 to 40 in good health and CMV-seropositive.

The chain links TRBV28 to TRBJ2-7, with TRBD1 matching over 7 bases. After removal of 5 bases from V and 7 bases from J, the junction contained 8 bases not matched to a gene. The CDR3 spans 13 residues. The germline V gene encodes CDR1 MDHEN and CDR2 SYDVKM. In nucleotides, the CDR3 is TGTGCCAGCAGTAACAGGGGAAGAGGGGAGCAGTACTTC. Translating it yields CASSNRGRGEQYF.

Notes on this clone: This specimen includes other DNA sequences encoding the same CDR3. The chain employs TRBV5-1 and TRBJ2-5; no firm D call. Germline CDR1 is SGHRS and CDR2 is YFSETQ. Trimming took off 4 bases at V and 2 bases at J, with 3 bases between the two ends. The CDR3 extends over 11 amino acids. The CDR3 is CASSLQETQYF. For the CDR3, the DNA is TGCGCCAGCAGCCTGCAAGAGACCCAGTACTTC.

This clone was counted between two and nine times. The rearrangement uses TRBV30 and TRBJ2-1, with 7 bases identical to TRBD2. CDR3 length: 15 amino acids. Per germline, CDR1 GTSNPN and CDR2 SVGIG (reference sequence). The trim removed 8 bases at V and 2 bases at J, leaving 12 bases unmatched. The CDR3 spells CAPAWGGSAYNEQFF. CDR3 nucleotide sequence: TGTGCCCCCGCGTGGGGCGGGAGCGCCTACAATGAGCAGTTCTTC.

This clone came up a few times. The rearrangement joins TRBV30 to TRBJ2-5, with a possible D match to TRBD1 (6 bases). The CDR3 covers 14 residues. Germline CDR1 GTSNPN, CDR2 SVGIG (reference sequence). V was pared by 0 bases and J by 6 bases, with 14 bases between. The CDR3: CAWSVSAGTKTQYF. CDR3 sequence (DNA): TGTGCCTGGAGTGTATCGGCAGGGACAAAGACCCAGTACTTC.

By share of the sample, this clone is medium-sized. The chain uses TRBV10-3 and TRBJ2-1, with 14 bases aligning to TRBD2. This CDR3 is built from 13 residues. Germline V gene data show CDR1 as ENHRY and CDR2 as SYGVKD. Germline trimming cut 10 bases from V and 10 bases from J; bases unmatched to any gene: 6. The CDR3 nucleotides read TGTGCCACCGGGACTAGCGGGAGTGGGGAGCAGTTCTTC. It translates to CATGTSGSGEQFF.

V is TRBV28 and J is TRBJ2-4; maybe TRBD2 (6 bases). V was clipped by 3 bases and J by 6 bases, with 18 bases between them. The CDR3 length is 16 residues. Germline V gene sequence: CDR1 MDHEN, CDR2 SYDVKM. Written as DNA, the CDR3 is TGTGCCAGCAGTTTTAGAGGCTCGGGGACTCCAAACATTCAGTACTTC. It specifies CASSFRGSGTPNIQYF.

V usage is TRBV19 and J usage is TRBJ2-7; 8 nucleotides agree with TRBD2. The junction had 19 bases not matched to a gene; V was cut back by 0 bases and J by 6 bases. The CDR3 covers 19 residues. CDR1 is LNHDA and CDR2 is SQIVND in the germline V gene (reference sequence). The CDR3: CASSIDHPPSGTSSGEQYF. CDR3 in DNA: TGTGCCAGTAGTATAGATCACCCTCCTTCCGGGACTAGTTCCGGCGAGCAGTACTTC.

This clone has only a few counts. This chain links TRBV5-6 with TRBJ2-5, with 7 bases lining up with TRBD1. With 2 bases clipped from V and 5 bases from J, the junction kept 6 bases outside the gene matches. CDR3 length equals 14 residues. Looked up from germline, CDR1 is SGHDT and CDR2 is YYEEEE. CDR3 bases: TGTGCCAGCAGCTTCACAGGGGTCGGTGAGACCCAGTACTTC. Translating gives CASSFTGVGETQYF.

The sample holds a few counts of this clone. This chain links TRBV6-5 with TRBJ2-1, with 12 nucleotides matching TRBD2. CDR1 MNHEY and CDR2 SVGAGI come from the germline V gene. CDR3 length: 14 residues. V trimming: 0 bases; J trimming: 15 bases; junction bases outside the gene matches: 6. The CDR3 nucleotides are TGTGCCAGCAGTTACTCTCTAGCGGGAGGGAAGCGGTTCTTC. This codes for CASSYSLAGGKRFF.

The chain has TRBV10-1 and TRBJ2-7; 11 bases are a match to TRBD2. The CDR3 covers 13 residues. V shed 6 bases, J shed 6 bases, and the junction held 4 bases outside the gene matches. Germline V gene sequence: CDR1 WNHNN, CDR2 SYGVQD (reference sequence). This CDR3 reads CASRGLAGSEQYF. In nucleotides, the CDR3 is TGCGCCAGCAGAGGACTAGCGGGCAGCGAGCAGTACTTC.

V is TRBV11-1 and J is TRBJ2-1, with D perhaps TRBD2 (6 bases). Trimming pared 7 bases from V and 7 bases from J, leaving 20 bases between. Germline V CDR1 and CDR2: SGHAT, FQDESV (reference sequence). This CDR3 is built from 15 residues. As DNA, the CDR3 is TGTGCCAGCACCCCATCAACGGGACTTCAAAATGAGCAGTTCTTC. Translated: CASTPSTGLQNEQFF.

With respect to this clone: Since the CDR3 does not end with the conserved phenylalanine or tryptophan, this likely comes from a read error. Because the CDR3's place on the DNA is in doubt, the DNA is left out and the CDR3 is given as listed by TCRdb. The chain joins TRBV12-5 to TRBJ1-2; the D segment call TRBD1 is taken from the table without a DNA check. Germline loops: CDR1 LGHNT, CDR2 FRNRAP. The CDR3 extends over 13 residues, inclusive of both ends. CDR3 sequence reads: CASGLASGQGEVY.

The rearrangement uses TRBV18 and TRBJ1-1; 9 bases match TRBD1. The CDR3 is 16 residues long. With 4 bases clipped from V and 4 bases from J, the junction kept 10 bases outside the gene matches. Germline V gene lookup returns CDR1 KGHSH and CDR2 LQKENI. The CDR3 nucleotides read TGTGCCAGCTCACGAACAGGGGGCTTGCAGAGCACTGAAGCTTTCTTT. This codes for CASSRTGGLQSTEAFF.

This chain uses TRBV29-1 with TRBJ1-1; D not resolved. Looked up from germline, CDR1 is SQVTM and CDR2 is ANQGSEA. This CDR3 is built from 15 residues. V lost 4 bases to trimming and J lost 5 bases, with 20 bases between them. CDR3 bases: TGCAGCGTTGGACTCCCTAGCGGTAGAGGGACTGAAGCTTTCTTT. It encodes CSVGLPSGRGTEAFF. The full variable domain, rest sourced from reference TRBV29-1 and TRBJ1-1, is SAVISQKPSRDICQRGTSLTIQCQVDSQVTMMFWYRQQPGQSLTLIATANQGSEATYESGFVIDKFPISRPNLTFSTLTVSNMSPEDSSIYLCSVGLPSGRGTEAFFGQGTRLTVV.

CDR3 nucleotide sequence: TGTGCCATCAGGACCGGGACACAGAACACTGAAGCTTTCTTT. Translating it yields CAIRTGTQNTEAFF. The chain combines TRBV10-3 with TRBJ1-1; perhaps TRBD1 as D (6 bases). This CDR3 contains 14 residues. Trimming cost V 6 bases and J 1 base, with 12 bases left between them. Germline V lookup: CDR1 ENHRY, CDR2 SYGVKD.

This CDR3 is CATSRGLMTSTDTQYF. The CDR3 bases are TGTGCCACCAGCAGAGGACTGATGACTAGCACAGATACGCAGTATTTT. The rearrangement uses TRBV15 and TRBJ2-3; D remains unclear. Trimming stripped 1 base from V and 0 bases from J, with 11 bases between. CDR3 length: 16 residues. The germline V gene has CDR1 LNHNV and CDR2 YYDKDF (reference sequence).

This clone was observed a few times. V usage is TRBV5-6 and J usage is TRBJ2-1, with unresolved D. The CDR3 runs to 13 residues. Germline loops: CDR1 SGHDT, CDR2 YYEEEE. V lost 4 bases and J 7 bases, leaving 12 bases between the germline ends. The CDR3 spells CASSPTVRNEQFF. Here the CDR3 DNA reads TGTGCCAGCAGCCCAACGGTGCGGAATGAGCAGTTCTTC.

This clone appeared a single time. The chain recombines TRBV5-1 with TRBJ2-7, with D unresolved. CDR1 is SGHRS, CDR2 YFSETQ, per germline. The CDR3 is 13 residues long. Trimming stripped 0 bases from V and 2 bases from J, with 6 bases between. CDR3 loop: CASSLVNTYEQYF. CDR3 DNA sequence: TGCGCCAGCAGCTTGGTTAACACCTACGAGCAGTACTTC.

V usage is TRBV27 and J usage is TRBJ1-2; 7 bases match TRBD1. The trim removed 8 bases at V and 4 bases at J, leaving 10 bases unmatched. The CDR3 runs 14 residues. Germline CDR1 MNHEY, CDR2 SMNVEV (reference sequence). This CDR3 reads CASSRQGTGYGYTF. CDR3 DNA: TGTGCCAGCTCTAGACAGGGCACGGGCTATGGCTACACCTTC.

This chain links TRBV7-6 with TRBJ2-7, with TRBD1 identical over 7 bases. V lost 1 base and J lost 3; bases outside the gene matches: 6. The germline V gene has CDR1 SGHVS and CDR2 FNYEAQ. There are 15 residues in the CDR3. CDR3 sequence: CASSLEGRGSYEQYF. In DNA form, the CDR3 reads TGTGCCAGCAGCTTAGAAGGCAGGGGGAGCTACGAGCAGTACTTC. The full variable domain, rest sourced from reference TRBV7-6 and TRBJ2-7, is GAGVSQSPRYKVTKRGQDVALRCDPISGHVSLYWYRQALGQGPEFLTYFNYEAQQDKSGLPNDRFSAERPEGSISTLTIQRTEQRDSAMYRCASSLEGRGSYEQYFGPGTRLTVT.

The V gene is TRBV5-1, the J gene TRBJ1-1; possibly TRBD1 for D (5 bases). The germline V gene encodes CDR1 SGHRS and CDR2 YFSETQ. The V end lost 1 base, the J end lost 0 bases, and 7 bases lay between the germline ends. This CDR3 region has 14 residues. The CDR3 loop is CASSLTRVNTEAFF. CDR3 nucleotide sequence: TGCGCCAGCAGCTTGACCAGGGTGAACACTGAAGCTTTCTTT.

As to this clone: Given the absence of the conserved phenylalanine or tryptophan at the CDR3 end, a read error is likely. V usage is TRBV4-1 and J usage is TRBJ1-2; D not certain. The germline V gene encodes CDR1 MGHRA and CDR2 YSYEKL. The CDR3 has 15 amino acids. Between the trimmed V and J ends, which lost 4 bases and 0 bases, there was a span of 12 bases. This chain's CDR3 is CASSPGVVANYGYTL. The CDR3 coding sequence is TGCGCCAGCAGCCCCGGTGTTGTGGCTAACTATGGCTACACCCTC.

The rearrangement joins TRBV18 to TRBJ2-5; possible D gene TRBD2, 5 bases. Germline V gene sequence: CDR1 KGHSH, CDR2 LQKENI. The V end was cut by 5 bases, the J end by 5 bases, with 18 bases between. CDR3 size: 15 residues. CDR3 in amino acids: CASSFSDLRGETQYF. Here the CDR3 DNA reads TGTGCCAGCTCATTTTCGGACCTTCGAGGGGAGACCCAGTACTTC.

The chain combines TRBV19 with TRBJ2-5, with D tentatively TRBD1 (6 bases). The tail of the sequence fits TRBJ2-7 better, so the J call may be wrong. CDR1 is LNHDA, CDR2 SQIVND, per germline (reference sequence). The CDR3 is 15 amino acids. The CDR3 loop is CASREDSLLSYEQYF. DNA for the CDR3: TGTGCCAGTAGGGAGGACAGCCTACTTTCCTACGAGCAGTACTTC.

The rearrangement uses TRBV7-3 and TRBJ2-5; D possibly corresponds to TRBD2 (6 bases). The CDR3 is 14 amino acids. Trimming removed 5 bases at V and 1 base at J, with 11 bases between. Germline CDR1 SGHTA, CDR2 FQGTGA. CDR3 in DNA: TGTGCCAGCAGCCCGTCGGGGGTCCAAGAGACCCAGTACTTC. It translates to CASSPSGVQETQYF.

V gene TRBV27 combines with J gene TRBJ1-5; D ambiguous. This CDR3 spans 14 amino acids. Germline V lookup: CDR1 MNHEY, CDR2 SMNVEV (reference sequence). V lost 2 bases to trimming and J lost 5 bases, with 10 bases between them. This chain's CDR3 is CASSLSPGYQPQHF. The CDR3 bases are TGTGCCAGCAGTTTAAGCCCCGGGTATCAGCCCCAGCATTTT.

V is TRBV28 and J is TRBJ1-1; D uncertain. The germline V gene encodes CDR1 MDHEN and CDR2 SYDVKM. This CDR3 contains 18 residues. V was pared by 5 bases and J by 0 bases, with 22 bases between. CDR3 protein: CASSPFRVGSSMNTEAFF. For the CDR3, the DNA is TGTGCCAGCAGTCCCTTCCGCGTGGGGAGTAGCATGAACACTGAAGCTTTCTTT.

The chain combines TRBV12-5 with TRBJ1-4; TRBD1 matches at 7 bases. The junction had 13 bases not matched to a gene; V was cut back by 5 bases and J by 13 bases. Germline-derived CDR1 and CDR2 are LGHNT and FRNRAP. This CDR3 comprises 14 residues. DNA for the CDR3: TGTGCTAGTGGTGGGGGACAGTCCCCTGGGTTACTGTTTTTT. It translates to CASGGGQSPGLLFF.

The V gene is TRBV25-1, the J gene TRBJ2-1; TRBD2 is a possible D gene (5 bases). Germline-derived CDR1 and CDR2 are MGHDK and SYGVNS. Trimming removed 5 bases at V and 6 bases at J, with 11 bases between. The CDR3 consists of 13 residues. The CDR3, as DNA: TGTGCCAGCAGTCGGCTAGCAACCAATGAGCAGTTCTTC. This gives the protein CASSRLATNEQFF.

V gene TRBV14 combines with J gene TRBJ2-7; the D gene is possibly TRBD1 (5 bases). V lost 1 base and J lost 3, with 13 bases in between. The CDR3 covers 15 residues. Looked up from germline, CDR1 is SGHDN and CDR2 is FVKESK. The CDR3 here is CASSQAQGLNYEQYF. The CDR3 nucleotides read TGTGCCAGCAGCCAAGCCCAGGGTTTAAACTACGAGCAGTACTTC.